What follows are 19 T cell receptor beta chains derived from one specimen sequenced in a study of shared clonotypes between healthy human individuals. Using immunoSEQ multiplex PCR, the repertoire was profiled, and TCRdb retains in-frame clones only, with some absent. This table has about 690,000 clones, around 90% appearing once. The material sequenced was memory CD8+ T cells from PBMCs. The subset: CD45RO+ cells pooled with CCR7-negative TemRA cells. The receptors come from a man aged 18 to 35 in good health. Some clones in this sample may be carry-over from other donors' samples.

The V and J genes are TRBV9 and TRBJ2-7; D may match TRBD1 or TRBD2 (7 bases each). The length of the CDR3 is 15 residues. Germline V gene data show CDR1 as SGDLS and CDR2 as YYNGEE. The ends were cut back, 3 bases at V and 2 bases at J, with 15 bases in the middle. The CDR3 coding sequence is TGTGCCAGCAGCGCCGGCAGGGGGGGGCCCTACGAGCAGTACTTC. Its protein is CASSAGRGGPYEQYF.

The gene calls are TRBV13 and TRBJ2-7, with no clear D. Germline CDR1 and CDR2: PRHDT and FYEKMQ (reference sequence). The CDR3 is made up of 15 amino acids. The germline V and J ends were trimmed by 4 bases and 4 bases, with 17 bases remaining between them. In DNA, the CDR3 is TGTGCCAGCAGCTCACCGGCCGTCGAGGAGTACGAGCAGTACTTC. This encodes CASSSPAVEEYEQYF.

This clone was seen a single time. The rearrangement uses TRBV23-1 and TRBJ1-4, with D tentatively TRBD1 (5 bases). TRBV23-1 is an open reading frame, and its role is uncertain. The CDR3 sequence is 14 residues long. V lost 3 bases and J 7 bases, leaving 12 bases between the germline ends. The chain's CDR3 is CASSHPGVSEKLFF. The DNA of the CDR3 is TGCGCCAGCAGTCACCCGGGGGTGAGTGAAAAACTGTTTTTT.

The chain is built from TRBV6-6 and TRBJ2-1; D gene ambiguous. The germline V gene has CDR1 MNHNY and CDR2 SVGAGI (reference sequence). The CDR3 sequence is 12 residues long. V lost 2 bases and J lost 5, with 4 bases in between. The CDR3 sequence: CASSYVNNEQFF. CDR3 DNA sequence: TGTGCCAGCAGTTACGTAAACAATGAGCAGTTCTTC.

Comments on this clone: This specimen includes other DNA sequences encoding the same CDR3. This chain uses TRBV9 with TRBJ2-7; a weak D match, TRBD2 (6 bases). Germline V gives CDR1 SGDLS, CDR2 YYNGEE. This CDR3 spans 14 amino acids. V lost 0 bases and J 2 bases, leaving 9 bases between the germline ends. The CDR3 spells CASSVGGGPYEQYF. CDR3 nucleotide sequence: TGTGCCAGCAGCGTAGGCGGAGGGCCCTACGAGCAGTACTTC.

This clone was observed a single time. The rearrangement uses TRBV7-6 and TRBJ2-7; D may be TRBD1 or TRBD2 (5 bases each). The CDR3 length is 17 residues. CDR1 SGHVS and CDR2 FNYEAQ come from the germline V gene. The V and J ends lost 2 bases and 0 bases respectively, with 17 bases between them. Here the CDR3 DNA reads TGTGCCAGCAGCTTAATTAGCCCCGGGGACGGCTCCTACGAGCAGTACTTC. Translated: CASSLISPGDGSYEQYF.

The genes are TRBV6-5 and TRBJ2-7, with 9 bases identical to TRBD1. Germline values: CDR1 MNHEY, CDR2 SVGAGI. With V trimmed by 0 bases and J by 5 bases, 5 bases remained unmatched. The CDR3 runs 15 residues. The CDR3 DNA sequence: TGTGCCAGCAGTTACTCGGGACAGGGTCTCAACGAGCAGTACTTC. Translated, it gives CASSYSGQGLNEQYF.

A remark on this clone: The same CDR3 can be traced to other DNA sequences in this sample. The chain recombines TRBV27 with TRBJ2-1; unclear D gene. The CDR3 consists of 10 residues. The germline V gene encodes CDR1 MNHEY and CDR2 SMNVEV (reference sequence). Trimming left V 8 bases short and J 3 bases short, with 2 bases between. CDR3 DNA sequence: TGTGCCAGCGGCTACAATGAGCAGTTCTTC. Translating it yields CASGYNEQFF.

The J gene is TRBJ2-3, the V gene TRBV27, with TRBD1 matching 7 bases. Per germline, CDR1 MNHEY and CDR2 SMNVEV (reference sequence). V lost 5 bases, J lost 4 bases, and 6 bases stayed unmatched. The CDR3 totals 14 residues. CDR3 residues: CASSLQGRADTQYF. Written as DNA, the CDR3 is TGTGCCAGCAGTCTACAGGGGCGGGCAGATACGCAGTATTTT.

The CDR3: CASSLLRGTSGNHYNEQFF. The CDR3 DNA reads as TGTGCCAGCAGCTTATTGCGCGGGACTAGCGGGAACCACTACAATGAGCAGTTCTTC. This chain joins TRBV7-9 and TRBJ2-1; 13 bases align to TRBD2. Unmatched junction bases numbered 10, after V lost 2 bases and J lost 3 bases. CDR3 length: 19 residues. Germline lookup yields CDR1 SEHNR and CDR2 FQNEAQ (reference sequence).

The chain is built from TRBV4-2 and TRBJ1-5; 11 bases are shared with TRBD1. CDR1 LGHNA and CDR2 YNFKEQ come from the germline V gene. The CDR3 sequence is 19 residues long. Trimming removed 1 base from V and 0 bases from J; junction bases left unmatched: 8. This chain's CDR3 is CASSQGMGQGDDSNQPQHF. As DNA, the CDR3 is TGTGCCAGCAGCCAAGGGATGGGACAGGGGGACGATAGCAATCAGCCCCAGCATTTT.

J is TRBJ2-2 and V is TRBV9; D gene ambiguous. The CDR3 sequence is 12 residues long. Trimming removed 7 bases at V and 4 bases at J, with 8 bases between. Germline CDR1 and CDR2: SGDLS and YYNGEE. The CDR3 here is CASEAFTGELFF. CDR3 bases: TGTGCCAGCGAAGCGTTCACCGGGGAGCTGTTTTTT.

The rearrangement uses TRBV7-6 and TRBJ2-1; 10 positions agree with TRBD2. The CDR3 length is 15 residues. The ends lost 3 bases at V and 9 bases at J; junction bases unmatched: 8. Germline assignment: CDR1 SGHVS and CDR2 FNYEAQ. The CDR3 DNA is TGTGCCAGCAGCTTTCCTAGCGGGAGAAACGGTGAGCAGTTCTTC. It is translated as CASSFPSGRNGEQFF.

For this clone: Different DNA sequences within this sample yield the same CDR3. CDR3 nucleotide sequence: TGTGCCAGCAGAACAGGAGGAAACACTGAAGCTTTCTTT. It is translated as CASRTGGNTEAFF. The chain combines TRBV6-5 with TRBJ1-1; TRBD1 is a possible D gene (5 bases). The CDR3 runs to 13 residues. Germline V gene sequence: CDR1 MNHEY, CDR2 SVGAGI. Trimming took 6 bases from V and 2 from J, leaving 10 bases between them.

V and J are TRBV10-3 and TRBJ2-5; 14 nucleotides line up with TRBD2. J was trimmed by 9 bases and V by 5 bases; bases with no gene match: 8. CDR1 is ENHRY, CDR2 SYGVKD, per germline. CDR3 length: 15 residues. In DNA form, the CDR3 reads TGTGCCATCAGTCCGGGACTAGCGGGAGAGCGGCCCCAGTACTTC. Translating gives CAISPGLAGERPQYF.

This clone has only a few counts. Other DNA sequences in this sample translate to the same CDR3. This sequence joins TRBV7-9 and TRBJ2-7; D is possibly TRBD1 or TRBD2 (6 bases each). The ends were cut back, 5 bases at V and 0 bases at J, with 11 bases in the middle. CDR3 length: 14 residues. Germline V gene data show CDR1 as SEHNR and CDR2 as FQNEAQ (reference sequence). The DNA of the CDR3 is TGTGCCAGCAGCCTAGGAGGGGGCTCCTACGAGCAGTACTTC. This encodes CASSLGGGSYEQYF.

Of note for this clone: A far larger clone is one base from this, pointing to a likely read error. DNA of the CDR3: TGTGCCAGCAGCTTAGGGCTAAATGAGCAGTTCTTC. Residues: CASSLGLNEQFF. This chain uses TRBV7-9 with TRBJ2-1; D uncertain. Deletions cut 1 base from V and 7 bases from J, with 5 bases between. The CDR3 is made up of 12 amino acids. The germline CDR1 and CDR2 sequences are SEHNR and FQNEAQ (reference sequence).

V and J are TRBV19 and TRBJ1-2, with D perhaps TRBD1 (5 bases). Germline values: CDR1 LNHDA, CDR2 SQIVND (reference sequence). V lost 6 bases to trimming and J lost 4 bases, with 12 bases between them. This CDR3 contains 13 residues. The CDR3 protein is CASRPDSVYGYTF. The CDR3 DNA is TGTGCCAGTAGACCCGACAGCGTCTATGGCTACACCTTC.

This chain uses TRBV6-5 with TRBJ1-2, with TRBD1 matching over 9 bases. The germline gives CDR1 MNHEY, CDR2 SVGAGI. This CDR3 comprises 14 residues. J was trimmed by 8 bases and V by 2 bases; bases with no gene match: 6. In nucleotides, the CDR3 is TGTGCCAGCAGTTACCCGGACAGGGGAGGAGGCTACACCTTC. Amino acids: CASSYPDRGGGYTF.